This entry lists 14 T cell receptor beta chains sequenced from one sample in a study of radiotherapy plus CTLA-4 blockade in lung cancer. Data came from immunoSEQ multiplex PCR; TCRdb stores just in-frame clones and leaves some out. The table includes roughly 59,000 clones, 70% to 80% detected once. The sequences come from peripheral blood, collected from a patient treated with radiotherapy plus ipilimumab. The receptors were gathered from a human donor with non-small cell lung cancer whose response to radiotherapy plus ipilimumab could not be evaluated.

The rearrangement joins TRBV5-5 to TRBJ1-5, with D tentatively TRBD1 (6 bases). CDR1 is SGHKS, CDR2 YYEKEE, per germline (reference sequence). This CDR3 comprises 15 residues. Trimming took 3 bases from V and 8 from J, leaving 18 bases between them. The CDR3 DNA reads as TGTGCCAGCAGCTGGAACGGCAGGGGTCGGGAGCCCCAGCATTTT. Translating it yields CASSWNGRGREPQHF.

The chain is built from TRBV18 and TRBJ1-2; D unclear. CDR3 length: 16 amino acids. The V end lost 0 bases, the J end lost 4 bases, and 15 bases lay between the germline ends. CDR1 and CDR2 (germline): KGHSH, LQKENI. CDR3 nucleotide sequence: TGTGCCAGCTCACCACCGGATAGAACCCTAGGCTATGGCTACACCTTC. Its translation: CASSPPDRTLGYGYTF.

This chain uses TRBV4-1 with TRBJ2-3; D might be TRBD2 (6 bases). Germline V CDR1 and CDR2: MGHRA, YSYEKL. V was trimmed by 2 bases and J by 6 bases, leaving 21 bases between them. This CDR3 contains 17 residues. The CDR3 DNA is TGCGCCAGCAGCCAACTTTTTATTATGGGGGGAAGGGATACGCAGTATTTT. Its translation: CASSQLFIMGGRDTQYF.

The chain has TRBV19 and TRBJ1-3; D might be TRBD1 (6 bases). Per germline, CDR1 LNHDA and CDR2 SQIVND (reference sequence). V was clipped by 7 bases and J by 0 bases, with 13 bases between them. CDR3 length: 15 residues. The CDR3 here is CASTQGSSSGNTIYF. The CDR3 DNA is TGTGCCAGTACACAGGGATCCAGCTCTGGAAACACCATATATTTT. The full variable domain, its missing parts supplied by reference TRBV19 and TRBJ1-3, is DGGITQSPKYLFRKEGQNVTLSCEQNLNHDAMYWYRQDPGQGLRLIYYSQIVNDFQKGDIAEGYSVSREKKESFPLTVTSAQKNPTAFYLCASTQGSSSGNTIYFGEGSWLTVV.

This clone was detected only once. V usage is TRBV5-1 and J usage is TRBJ2-5; weak D call: TRBD1 (5 bases). The CDR3 has 14 residues. The V gene lost 4 bases and the J gene lost 1 base, with 11 bases spanning the gap. Germline values: CDR1 SGHRS, CDR2 YFSETQ. CDR3 amino acids: CASSHGHSQETQYF. In DNA form, the CDR3 reads TGCGCCAGCAGCCACGGACATTCCCAAGAGACCCAGTACTTC.

This sequence joins TRBV9 and TRBJ2-3, with D perhaps matching TRBD2 (6 bases). Trimming left V 0 bases short and J 9 bases short, with 11 bases between. The length of the CDR3 is 13 residues. Germline V CDR1 and CDR2: SGDLS, YYNGEE. Here the CDR3 reads CASSVGLVDTQYF. The CDR3 coding sequence is TGTGCCAGCAGCGTAGGACTAGTTGACACGCAGTATTTT.

This clone was detected a few times. The gene calls are TRBV19 and TRBJ1-3; 7 positions agree with TRBD1. The CDR3 loop spans 14 amino acids. Trimming cost V 3 bases and J 2 bases; bases outside gene matches: 1. CDR1 LNHDA and CDR2 SQIVND come from the germline V gene (reference sequence). The CDR3: CASSIGTAGNTIYF. Here the CDR3 DNA reads TGTGCCAGTAGTATTGGGACAGCTGGAAACACCATATATTTT.

The rearrangement links TRBV30 to TRBJ1-4; TRBD1 is a possible D gene (5 bases). This CDR3 has 13 amino acids. Germline lookup yields CDR1 GTSNPN and CDR2 SVGIG (reference sequence). Trimming removed 5 bases from V and 6 bases from J, with 13 bases in between. CDR3 nucleotide sequence: TGTGCCTGGGGACACCAGTTCGATGAAAAACTGTTTTTT. Encoded protein: CAWGHQFDEKLFF. The entire variable domain, with the rest obtained from reference TRBV30 and TRBJ1-4, is as follows: SQTIHQWPATLVQPVGSPLSLECTVEGTSNPNLYWYRQAAGRGLQLLFYSVGIGQISSEVPQNLSASRPQDRQFILSSKKLLLSDSGFYLCAWGHQFDEKLFFGSGTQLSVL.

The gene calls are TRBV9 and TRBJ2-7, with 10 nucleotides matching TRBD2. This CDR3 is built from 15 residues. Germline values: CDR1 SGDLS, CDR2 YYNGEE. The trim removed 0 bases at V and 3 bases at J, leaving 3 bases unmatched. The chain's CDR3 is CASSVASSGGYEQYF. The CDR3 nucleotides are TGTGCCAGCAGCGTAGCCTCTAGCGGGGGCTACGAGCAGTACTTC.

This rearrangement joins TRBV9 to TRBJ1-1; 10 nucleotides align to TRBD1. The CDR3 sequence is 17 residues long. Germline CDR1 and CDR2: SGDLS and YYNGEE. V lost 3 bases, J lost 2 bases, and 10 bases stayed unmatched. The DNA for the CDR3 is TGTGCCAGCAGCGGCCGGACAGGGGGAGTAGGAAACACTGAAGCTTTCTTT. Its protein is CASSGRTGGVGNTEAFF. The full variable domain, with the rest looked up from reference TRBV9 and TRBJ1-1, is DSGVTQTPKHLITATGQRVTLRCSPRSGDLSVYWYQQSLDQGLQFLIQYYNGEERAKGNILERFSAQQFPDLHSELNLSSLELGDSALYFCASSGRTGGVGNTEAFFGQGTRLTVV.

This clone occurred once. V is TRBV11-1 and J is TRBJ2-7; 12 bases agree with TRBD2. V lost 5 bases and J lost 4; bases outside the gene matches: 3. CDR1 and CDR2 (germline): SGHAT, FQDESV (reference sequence). The CDR3 contains 14 residues. The CDR3 DNA reads TGTGCCAGCAGCCGCGGACTAGCGGGATACGAGCAGTACTTC. Translating gives CASSRGLAGYEQYF.

The chain couples TRBV18 to TRBJ1-1; the D is unclear. This CDR3 has 15 amino acids. Trimming took off 3 bases at V and 4 bases at J, with 15 bases between the two ends. CDR1 KGHSH and CDR2 LQKENI come from the germline V gene. The CDR3, as DNA: TGTGCCAGCTCACCCACGGGTTTCCTGGGCACTGAAGCTTTCTTT. The encoded protein is CASSPTGFLGTEAFF.

The chain employs TRBV28 and TRBJ2-7; possible D gene TRBD1, 5 bases. This CDR3 comprises 13 residues. V lost 2 bases and J lost 3, with 8 bases in between. Per germline, CDR1 MDHEN and CDR2 SYDVKM. The DNA of the CDR3 is TGTGCCAGCAGTTTAAGACAGAACTACGAGCAGTACTTC. Translation gives CASSLRQNYEQYF.

This clone was picked up a small number of times. This chain joins TRBV27 and TRBJ2-1; D may be TRBD2 (5 bases). This CDR3 is 14 amino acids long. Trimming shortened V by 5 bases and J by 5 bases, and 13 bases separated the two germline ends. Germline V lookup: CDR1 MNHEY, CDR2 SMNVEV (reference sequence). The CDR3 bases are TGTGCCAGCAGTAACCCCGGGGTAAACAATGAGCAGTTCTTC. It encodes CASSNPGVNNEQFF.